The 15 T cell receptor beta chains listed next were all sequenced from one sample in a study of OX40 agonist ivuxolimab in advanced cancers. The protocol was immunoSEQ multiplex PCR, while the TCRdb copy is restricted to in-frame clones and leaves out a portion. This sample has 45,000 to 65,000 clones, with 88% found just once. The source material was CD4+ or CD8+ T cells sorted from blood, sampled in a trial of the OX40 agonist ivuxolimab. The receptors were sampled from an adult with an advanced solid tumor such as melanoma, head and neck, liver or kidney cancer.

This chain links TRBV2 with TRBJ1-1, with 8 bases aligning to TRBD1. The CDR3 length is 16 residues. With 6 bases clipped from V and 2 bases from J, the junction kept 11 bases outside the gene matches. The V gene's germline CDR1 is SNHLY and CDR2 FYNNEI. The CDR3 sequence: CASSFPQGAGNTEAFF. DNA for the CDR3: TGTGCCAGCAGCTTCCCGCAGGGGGCTGGAAACACTGAAGCTTTCTTT.

The chain has TRBV7-9 and TRBJ2-7; weak D call: TRBD2 (6 bases). V was shortened by 7 bases and J by 2 bases, with 18 bases between the two germline ends. There are 15 residues in the CDR3. Germline CDR1 is SEHNR and CDR2 is FQNEAQ (reference sequence). CDR3 bases: TGTGCCAGCACCATAGCCGGGACGGGAGCCTACGAGCAGTACTTC. It yields the protein CASTIAGTGAYEQYF.

The rearrangement uses TRBV19 and TRBJ1-1, with 9 nucleotides matching TRBD1. The CDR3 consists of 15 residues. Germline lookup yields CDR1 LNHDA and CDR2 SQIVND (reference sequence). After removal of 8 bases from V and 0 bases from J, the junction contained 7 bases not matched to a gene. The CDR3 here is CASSEQGALNTEAFF. The CDR3 DNA reads TGTGCCAGTTCAGAACAGGGGGCACTGAACACTGAAGCTTTCTTT. Filled out from reference TRBV19 and TRBJ1-1, the complete variable domain reads DGGITQSPKYLFRKEGQNVTLSCEQNLNHDAMYWYRQDPGQGLRLIYYSQIVNDFQKGDIAEGYSVSREKKESFPLTVTSAQKNPTAFYLCASSEQGALNTEAFFGQGTRLTVV.

This chain connects TRBV28 to TRBJ2-7; D is unresolved. The CDR3 contains 14 residues. Trimming pared 7 bases from V and 4 bases from J, leaving 17 bases between. CDR1 and CDR2 from the germline V gene are MDHEN and SYDVKM. CDR3 amino acids: CASTQTGKGYEQYF. The CDR3 DNA reads as TGTGCCAGCACTCAAACGGGCAAGGGTTACGAGCAGTACTTC.

The rearrangement joins TRBV11-2 to TRBJ2-1, with 12 bases aligning to TRBD2. The CDR3 totals 16 residues. V was clipped by 1 base and J by 8 bases; unmatched bases: 6. CDR1 and CDR2 (germline): SGHAT, FQNNGV. CDR3: CASSLAGTSGFYEQFF. Here the CDR3 DNA reads TGTGCCAGCAGCTTAGCCGGGACTAGCGGGTTCTATGAGCAGTTCTTC.

The chain uses TRBV28 and TRBJ1-4; D possibly corresponds to TRBD1 (6 bases). Trimming removed 6 bases at V and 5 bases at J, with 16 bases between. The CDR3 is 15 residues long. The germline V gene has CDR1 MDHEN and CDR2 SYDVKM. CDR3 loop: CASSPGVTENEKLFF. CDR3 DNA sequence: TGTGCCAGCAGCCCAGGGGTTACCGAAAATGAAAAACTGTTTTTT.

This clone was recorded only once. J is TRBJ1-1 and V is TRBV18; D perhaps matches TRBD1 (5 bases). The length of the CDR3 is 16 residues. V dropped 3 bases and J dropped 0 bases, with 14 bases sitting between them. The germline V gene has CDR1 KGHSH and CDR2 LQKENI. CDR3 nucleotides: TGTGCCAGCTCACCCTCCGGGGGGGGAATGAACACTGAAGCTTTCTTT. Amino acids: CASSPSGGGMNTEAFF.

V gene TRBV20-1 combines with J gene TRBJ2-3; D is ambiguous. V lost 6 bases, J lost 4 bases, and 8 bases lay in between. The CDR3 has 11 residues. The germline V gene has CDR1 DFQATT and CDR2 SNEGSKA (reference sequence). The CDR3 loop is CSARRSDTQYF. CDR3 DNA sequence: TGCAGTGCCAGGCGGTCAGATACGCAGTATTTT.

This clone appeared once. The chain carries TRBV6-5 and TRBJ2-3; no clear D. The CDR3 runs 15 residues. V lost 0 bases to trimming and J lost 2 bases, with 9 bases between them. Germline assignment: CDR1 MNHEY and CDR2 SVGAGI. CDR3 sequence reads: CASSYSELSTDTQYF. For the CDR3, the DNA is TGTGCCAGCAGTTACTCAGAACTTTCCACAGATACGCAGTATTTT.

The rearrangement uses TRBV5-1 and TRBJ1-4; D gene unclear. The CDR3 is 15 residues long. Between the trimmed V and J ends, which lost 2 bases and 0 bases, there was a span of 8 bases. Germline assignment: CDR1 SGHRS and CDR2 YFSETQ. Here the CDR3 DNA reads TGCGCCAGCAGCTTCCTGGGGACAACTAATGAAAAACTGTTTTTT. The encoded protein is CASSFLGTTNEKLFF.

This chain connects TRBV2 to TRBJ2-1, with 9 bases fitting TRBD2. The germline V gene encodes CDR1 SNHLY and CDR2 FYNNEI. This CDR3 has 16 residues. The J segment lost 5 bases and the V segment lost 2 bases, leaving 7 bases of the junction unmatched. CDR3 nucleotide sequence: TGTGCCAGCAGTGAATCCCGGCTAGCGGGGAACAATGAGCAGTTCTTC. It specifies CASSESRLAGNNEQFF.

The rearrangement links TRBV6-6 to TRBJ2-1, with TRBD2 identical over 7 bases. Per the germline V gene, CDR1 is MNHNY and CDR2 is SVGAGI (reference sequence). Germline trimming cut 0 bases from V and 7 bases from J; bases unmatched to any gene: 3. This CDR3 contains 14 residues. The CDR3 DNA sequence: TGTGCCAGCAGTTACTCGGGGGGGTGGAATGAGCAGTTCTTC. Residues: CASSYSGGWNEQFF.

The CDR3, as DNA: TGTGCCAGCACCCAGTTCCCCGAAGAGACCCAGTACTTC. This translates into CASTQFPEETQYF. V usage is TRBV6-5 and J usage is TRBJ2-5, with D uncertain. This CDR3 has 13 residues. From germline, CDR1 is MNHEY and CDR2 SVGAGI. Trimming removed 7 bases at V and 3 bases at J, with 12 bases between.

The V and J genes are TRBV18 and TRBJ2-1; the match to TRBD2 covers 9 bases. This CDR3 contains 17 residues. Germline values: CDR1 KGHSH, CDR2 LQKENI. J lost 1 base, V lost 6 bases, and 10 bases had no gene match. CDR3 sequence reads: CASSSGREGRSYNEQFF. Here the CDR3 DNA reads TGTGCCAGCTCCTCAGGGCGGGAGGGCCGATCCTACAATGAGCAGTTCTTC.

This chain connects TRBV5-1 to TRBJ1-2, with TRBD1 as a possible D gene (5 bases). The CDR3 is 13 amino acids. Between the trimmed V and J ends, which lost 7 bases and 0 bases, there was a span of 10 bases. Germline CDR1 is SGHRS and CDR2 is YFSETQ. The CDR3 DNA is TGCGCCAGCCGATCGACAGCTAACTATGGCTACACCTTC. Protein sequence: CASRSTANYGYTF.